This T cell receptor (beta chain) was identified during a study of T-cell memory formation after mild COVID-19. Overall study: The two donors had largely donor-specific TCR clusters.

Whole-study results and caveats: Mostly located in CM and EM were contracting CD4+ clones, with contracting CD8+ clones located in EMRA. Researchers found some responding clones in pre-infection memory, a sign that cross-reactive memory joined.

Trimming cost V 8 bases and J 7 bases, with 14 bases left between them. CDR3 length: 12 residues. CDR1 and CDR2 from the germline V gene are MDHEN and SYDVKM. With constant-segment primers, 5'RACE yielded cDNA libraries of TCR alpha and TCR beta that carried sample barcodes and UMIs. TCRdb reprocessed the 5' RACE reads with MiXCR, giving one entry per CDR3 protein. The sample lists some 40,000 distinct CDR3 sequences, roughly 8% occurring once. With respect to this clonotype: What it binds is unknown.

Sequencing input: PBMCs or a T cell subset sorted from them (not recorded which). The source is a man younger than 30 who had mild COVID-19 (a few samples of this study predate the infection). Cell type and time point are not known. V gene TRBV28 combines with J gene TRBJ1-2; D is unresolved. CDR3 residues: CASWFLLLGYTF. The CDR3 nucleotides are TGTGCCAGCTGGTTTCTCCTTCTTGGCTACACCTTC.